These 18 T cell receptor beta chains originate from one sample sequenced in a study of cytomegalovirus exposure and HLA in healthy donors. 13 Jbeta primers and 60 Vbeta primers were used for the PCR. TCRdb keeps only in-frame clones here, not all; method: immunoSEQ multiplex PCR. The repertoire holds fewer than 55,000 clones, with around 67% as singletons. The sequencing input was PBMCs. These receptor sequences come from a woman between 50 and 59 years old in good health and CMV-seropositive.

The V call is TRBV19, the J call TRBJ2-7; 7 bases are a match to TRBD1. V shed 3 bases, J shed 5 bases, and the junction held 1 base outside the gene matches. Germline values: CDR1 LNHDA, CDR2 SQIVND (reference sequence). The CDR3 spans 12 residues. The CDR3 reads CASSIRGNEQYF. As DNA, the CDR3 is TGTGCCAGTAGTATCAGGGGGAACGAGCAGTACTTC.

V gene TRBV28 combines with J gene TRBJ2-1; 11 nucleotides match TRBD2. The J segment lost 10 bases and the V segment lost 8 bases, leaving 7 bases of the junction unmatched. CDR1 MDHEN and CDR2 SYDVKM come from the germline V gene. The CDR3 has 13 residues. The CDR3, as DNA: TGTGCCAGCGTCCTAGCGGGAGGACAGGAGCAGTTCTTC. Residues: CASVLAGGQEQFF.

A remark on this clone: The junction departs from the called germline gene at one end, perhaps through a read error. V and J are TRBV7-2 and TRBJ2-5, with 8 bases aligning to TRBD2. The V gene's germline CDR1 is SGHTA and CDR2 FQGNSA. The CDR3 consists of 15 residues. DNA for the CDR3: TGTGCCAGCAGCCTAGCCCGGGGGGGTCAAGAGACCCAGTACTTC. Its translation: CASSLARGGQETQYF. Full variable domain (remainder filled in from reference TRBV7-2 and TRBJ2-5): GAGVSQSPSNKVTEKGKDVELRCDPISGHTALYWYRQSLGQGLEFLIYFQGNSAPDKSGLPSDRFSAERTGGSVSTLTIQRTQQEDSAVYLCASSLARGGQETQYFGPGTRLLVL.

V and J are TRBV28 and TRBJ1-5, with a tentative D call TRBD1 (5 bases). V was cut by 7 bases and J by 7 bases, with 20 bases left in between. This CDR3 region has 15 residues. CDR1 is MDHEN and CDR2 is SYDVKM in the germline V gene. CDR3 bases: TGTGCCAGCACCGATATGGGGGGGGGAAGGCAGCCCCAGCATTTT. It codes for CASTDMGGGRQPQHF. The variable domain in full, completed from reference TRBV28 and TRBJ1-5, reads DVKVTQSSRYLVKRTGEKVFLECVQDMDHENMFWYRQDPGLGLRLIYFSYDVKMKEKGDIPEGYSVSREKKERFSLILESASTNQTSMYLCASTDMGGGRQPQHFGDGTRLSIL.

The chain combines TRBV5-6 with TRBJ1-2, with 10 positions matching TRBD1. Germline V gives CDR1 SGHDT, CDR2 YYEEEE. The CDR3 is made up of 13 amino acids. V gave up 3 bases and J gave up 8 bases; unmatched junction bases: 4. CDR3 protein: CASSSGQGYGYTF. The CDR3 nucleotides read TGTGCCAGCAGCTCGGGACAGGGGTACGGCTACACCTTC.

The chain couples TRBV15 to TRBJ2-7, with 9 bases identical to TRBD2. Germline-derived CDR1 and CDR2 are LNHNV and YYDKDF (reference sequence). The CDR3 is 13 residues long. Germline trimming cut 5 bases from V and 6 bases from J; bases unmatched to any gene: 5. The CDR3 is CATSHLLAGEQYF. The CDR3 nucleotides read TGTGCCACCAGCCATCTACTAGCGGGCGAGCAGTACTTC.

The sample holds a few counts of this clone. A read error may account for a junction end that differs from germline. V and J are TRBV4-2 and TRBJ2-1; 8 bases match TRBD2. The CDR3 totals 17 residues. The germline V gene encodes CDR1 LGHNA and CDR2 YNFKEQ. CDR3 coding DNA: TGTGCCAGCAGCGAAGAGCCAAGCGGGAGCTCCTACAATGAGCAGTTCTTC. Translation: CASSEEPSGSSYNEQFF.

V gene TRBV5-1 combines with J gene TRBJ1-2; 8 nucleotides align to TRBD1. This CDR3 comprises 15 residues. CDR1 is SGHRS, CDR2 YFSETQ, per germline. V shed 0 bases, J shed 4 bases, and the junction held 5 bases outside the gene matches. The CDR3, as DNA: TGCGCCAGCAGCTTGGGGGACAGGCAAGGCTATGGCTACACCTTC. This encodes CASSLGDRQGYGYTF. Filled out from reference TRBV5-1 and TRBJ1-2, the complete variable domain reads KAGVTQTPRYLIKTRGQQVTLSCSPISGHRSVSWYQQTPGQGLQFLFEYFSETQRNKGNFPGRFSGRQFSNSRSEMNVSTLELGDSALYLCASSLGDRQGYGYTFGSGTRLTVV.

This clone has just a few counts. The CDR3 protein is CASSERGFYEQYF. As DNA, the CDR3 is TGTGCCAGCAGTGAAAGAGGGTTCTACGAGCAGTACTTC. The chain uses TRBV2 and TRBJ2-7, with D possibly being TRBD2 (5 bases). CDR3 size: 13 residues. Looked up from germline, CDR1 is SNHLY and CDR2 is FYNNEI. V was trimmed by 2 bases and J by 3 bases, leaving 8 bases between them.

The genes are TRBV7-6 and TRBJ1-6; maybe TRBD1 (5 bases). V was clipped by 7 bases and J by 7 bases, with 14 bases between them. This CDR3 spans 14 amino acids. Germline V gene lookup returns CDR1 SGHVS and CDR2 FNYEAQ. This CDR3 is CASKRGMGNSPLHF. The CDR3, as DNA: TGTGCCAGCAAAAGGGGCATGGGGAATTCACCCCTCCACTTT.

The chain couples TRBV7-2 to TRBJ2-5; 13 bases match TRBD2. Germline V lookup: CDR1 SGHTA, CDR2 FQGNSA. Trimming cost V 6 bases and J 3 bases; bases outside gene matches: 1. CDR3 size: 14 residues. CDR3 nucleotide sequence: TGTGCCAGCAGAGGGACTAGCGGGGAAGAGACCCAGTACTTC. Translated, it gives CASRGTSGEETQYF. The variable domain in full, completed from reference TRBV7-2 and TRBJ2-5, reads GAGVSQSPSNKVTEKGKDVELRCDPISGHTALYWYRQSLGQGLEFLIYFQGNSAPDKSGLPSDRFSAERTGGSVSTLTIQRTQQEDSAVYLCASRGTSGEETQYFGPGTRLLVL.

The V call is TRBV13, the J call TRBJ2-5, with D tentatively TRBD2 (5 bases). Trimming took 0 bases from V and 5 from J, leaving 13 bases between them. The CDR3 is made up of 15 amino acids. Germline values: CDR1 PRHDT, CDR2 FYEKMQ (reference sequence). The CDR3 region is CASSLGIRRGETQYF. The CDR3 nucleotides are TGTGCCAGCAGCTTAGGAATCCGACGAGGGGAGACCCAGTACTTC.

The chain carries TRBV19 and TRBJ2-2; possible D gene TRBD1, 6 bases. The CDR3 length is 15 residues. Between the trimmed V and J ends, which lost 5 bases and 4 bases, there was a span of 14 bases. Germline V gives CDR1 LNHDA, CDR2 SQIVND (reference sequence). The CDR3 DNA sequence: TGTGCCAGTAGTGGGGCCAGGGGCAGCACCGGGGAGCTGTTTTTT. Its translation is CASSGARGSTGELFF.

The chain carries TRBV4-2 and TRBJ2-2; 9 nucleotides agree with TRBD2. This CDR3 has 14 residues. The V gene end was trimmed by 8 bases and the J gene end by 1 base; junction bases not matched to a gene: 2. Germline assignment: CDR1 LGHNA and CDR2 YNFKEQ. The CDR3 DNA follows: TGTGCCAGCGGTAGCGGGAGGAACACCGGGGAGCTGTTTTTT. This gives the protein CASGSGRNTGELFF.

The chain carries TRBV6-5 and TRBJ1-3; maybe TRBD1 (5 bases). This CDR3 spans 13 amino acids. V was clipped by 3 bases and J by 9 bases, with 12 bases between them. Germline V gives CDR1 MNHEY, CDR2 SVGAGI. CDR3 protein: CASSYKGSGTIYF. The CDR3 nucleotides are TGTGCCAGCAGTTATAAGGGGTCTGGCACCATATATTTT.

The chain employs TRBV7-8 and TRBJ1-1; 9 nucleotides agree with TRBD1. Germline CDR1 and CDR2: SGHVS and FQNEAQ. This CDR3 comprises 14 residues. V lost 4 bases to trimming and J lost 6 bases; unmatched junction nucleotides: 6. As DNA, the CDR3 is TGTGCCAGCAGCTCCTTGGACAGGGGTGCTGAAGCTTTCTTT. This translates into CASSSLDRGAEAFF.

This clone was observed a handful of times. The CDR3: CASSKGQGQTYEQYF. The CDR3, as DNA: TGTGCCAGCTCAAAGGGACAGGGGCAAACCTACGAGCAGTACTTC. The chain carries TRBV18 and TRBJ2-7; 10 nucleotides align to TRBD1. The J segment lost 2 bases and the V segment lost 5 bases, leaving 6 bases of the junction unmatched. This CDR3 is built from 15 residues. The germline V gene has CDR1 KGHSH and CDR2 LQKENI.

This clone has just one count. The DNA of the CDR3 is TGTGCCACCAGCACGGGACTAGCACGCGAGCAGTTCTTC. As protein: CATSTGLAREQFF. The gene calls are TRBV15 and TRBJ2-1; 9 bases align to TRBD2. The V and J ends lost 4 bases and 10 bases, in that order; junction bases with no gene match: 5. This CDR3 spans 13 amino acids. CDR1 and CDR2 from the germline V gene are LNHNV and YYDKDF (reference sequence).